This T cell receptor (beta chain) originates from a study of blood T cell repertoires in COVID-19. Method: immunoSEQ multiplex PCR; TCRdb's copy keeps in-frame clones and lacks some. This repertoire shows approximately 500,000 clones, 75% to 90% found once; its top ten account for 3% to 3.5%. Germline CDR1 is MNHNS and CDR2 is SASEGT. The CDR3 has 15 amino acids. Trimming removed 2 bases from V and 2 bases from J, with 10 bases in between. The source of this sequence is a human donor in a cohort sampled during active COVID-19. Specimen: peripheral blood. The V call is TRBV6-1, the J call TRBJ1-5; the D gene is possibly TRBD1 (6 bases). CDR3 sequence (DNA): TGTGCCAGCAGTGAACAGGGGACGGGCAATCAGCCCCAGCATTTT. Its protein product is CASSEQGTGNQPQHF.